These 17 T cell receptor beta chains were all obtained from the same sample, sequenced in a study of long-term antiretroviral therapy in people with HIV. Running of the v3.0 immunoSEQ assay took place at survey level. Method: immunoSEQ multiplex PCR; TCRdb's copy keeps in-frame clones and lacks some. In the table there are about 16,000 clones, roughly 75% of which are singletons. This sample comprised unsorted PBMCs, obtained 1.5 years before starting antiretroviral therapy. These receptors came from a woman aged 45-65 years with HIV.

V gene TRBV11-2 combines with J gene TRBJ2-2; the D is unclear. V was pared by 0 bases and J by 3 bases, with 5 bases between. This CDR3 is built from 14 residues. CDR1 SGHAT and CDR2 FQNNGV come from the germline V gene. The CDR3 loop reads CASSLDRDTGELFF. CDR3 nucleotide sequence: TGTGCCAGCAGCTTAGATCGAGACACCGGGGAGCTGTTTTTT.

This sequence joins TRBV5-1 and TRBJ1-2; D may be TRBD1 (6 bases). From germline, CDR1 is SGHRS and CDR2 YFSETQ. The CDR3 is 14 residues long. Deletions cut 0 bases from V and 1 base from J, with 7 bases between. The CDR3 DNA follows: TGCGCCAGCAGCTTGGACAGGGATAACTATGGCTACACCTTC. Amino acid sequence: CASSLDRDNYGYTF.

The V call is TRBV27, the J call TRBJ1-4, with 7 bases lining up with TRBD1. Germline V gene lookup returns CDR1 MNHEY and CDR2 SMNVEV (reference sequence). V was pared by 3 bases and J by 8 bases, with 6 bases of the junction left unmatched. This CDR3 has 14 amino acids. This CDR3 is CASSLSGGQEKLFF. DNA for the CDR3: TGTGCCAGCAGTTTGTCAGGGGGTCAGGAAAAACTGTTTTTT.

V usage is TRBV6-5 and J usage is TRBJ1-4; the match to TRBD1 covers 10 bases. V trimming: 5 bases; J trimming: 6 bases; junction bases outside the gene matches: 6. Germline V gives CDR1 MNHEY, CDR2 SVGAGI. The CDR3 is made up of 15 amino acids. CDR3 loop: CASSPTGGADEKLFF. The CDR3 nucleotides are TGTGCCAGCAGTCCGACAGGGGGCGCAGATGAAAAACTGTTTTTT.

The rearrangement joins TRBV9 to TRBJ1-6; 7 bases are shared with TRBD1. Germline lookup yields CDR1 SGDLS and CDR2 YYNGEE. This CDR3 is 15 amino acids long. V lost 4 bases to trimming and J lost 7 bases; unmatched junction nucleotides: 8. CDR3 sequence reads: CASSPNGQVNSPLHF. The CDR3, as DNA: TGTGCCAGCAGCCCCAATGGACAGGTGAATTCACCCCTCCACTTT.

This chain connects TRBV5-1 to TRBJ1-6; D ambiguous. The germline CDR1 and CDR2 sequences are SGHRS and YFSETQ. V shed 0 bases and J shed 7 bases, with 11 bases lying between them. The CDR3 runs 15 residues. The CDR3 protein is CASSLGGMENSPLHF. The CDR3 DNA sequence: TGCGCCAGCAGCTTGGGAGGGATGGAGAATTCACCCCTCCACTTT. Based on the CDR3 plus reference TRBV5-1 and TRBJ1-6, the full variable domain is KAGVTQTPRYLIKTRGQQVTLSCSPISGHRSVSWYQQTPGQGLQFLFEYFSETQRNKGNFPGRFSGRQFSNSRSEMNVSTLELGDSALYLCASSLGGMENSPLHFGNGTRLTVT.

This rearrangement joins TRBV6-1 to TRBJ1-2; TRBD1 agrees at 11 bases. Germline V lookup: CDR1 MNHNS, CDR2 SASEGT. The CDR3 sequence is 14 residues long. Trimming cost V 7 bases and J 2 bases; bases outside gene matches: 3. The CDR3 loop is CASTRDRGNYGYTF. The CDR3 bases are TGTGCCAGCACCCGGGACAGGGGGAACTATGGCTACACCTTC.

This sequence joins TRBV7-9 and TRBJ1-4; D is uncertain. Germline values: CDR1 SEHNR, CDR2 FQNEAQ (reference sequence). Trimming took 5 bases from V and 6 from J, leaving 10 bases between them. The CDR3 extends over 13 amino acids. CDR3 in DNA: TGTGCCAGCAGCCAAGGGTCGGATGAAAAACTGTTTTTT. Amino acid sequence: CASSQGSDEKLFF.

Only one count was recorded for this clone. The chain couples TRBV5-4 to TRBJ2-5; a weak D match, TRBD1 (6 bases). V lost 4 bases and J 2 bases, leaving 12 bases between the germline ends. Looked up from germline, CDR1 is SGHNT and CDR2 is YYREEE (reference sequence). The CDR3 covers 14 residues. The CDR3 region has the DNA TGTGCCAGCAGCCTCGACAGGAAGCAAGAGACCCAGTACTTC. Its translation is CASSLDRKQETQYF.

The chain combines TRBV7-3 with TRBJ1-2; 7 bases fit TRBD1. Germline lookup yields CDR1 SGHTA and CDR2 FQGTGA. Trimming took 5 bases from V and 6 from J; bases not matched to a gene: 6. The CDR3 spans 13 residues. The CDR3 protein is CASSPRQGDGYTF. DNA of the CDR3: TGTGCCAGCAGCCCAAGACAGGGAGATGGCTACACCTTC.

This chain connects TRBV6-1 to TRBJ1-2; no reliable D call. This CDR3 comprises 12 residues. The V end lost 4 bases, the J end lost 4 bases, and 7 bases lay between the germline ends. CDR1 MNHNS and CDR2 SASEGT come from the germline V gene. The CDR3 reads CASSVVSYGYTF. The CDR3 DNA sequence: TGTGCCAGCAGTGTGGTTAGCTATGGCTACACCTTC.

To note about this clone: Germline and junction disagree at one end, which may indicate a read error. The J gene is TRBJ2-1, the V gene TRBV30; the D is unclear. The germline gives CDR1 GTSNPN, CDR2 SVGIG (reference sequence). The CDR3 is 13 residues long. The CDR3: CAWSHTHGNGQFF. As DNA, the CDR3 is TGTGCCTGGAGTCATACACACGGAAATGGGCAGTTCTTC. The entire variable domain, with the rest obtained from reference TRBV30 and TRBJ2-1, is as follows: SQTIHQWPATLVQPVGSPLSLECTVEGTSNPNLYWYRQAAGRGLQLLFYSVGIGQISSEVPQNLSASRPQDRQFILSSKKLLLSDSGFYLCAWSHTHGNGQFFGPGTRLTVL.

V and J are TRBV25-1 and TRBJ2-1, with TRBD2 matching 9 bases. Losses at the gene ends were 2 bases for V and 9 bases for J; bases not matched to a gene: 11. From germline, CDR1 is MGHDK and CDR2 SYGVNS. The CDR3 length is 16 residues. CDR3 loop: CASSEPPGTSYGEQFF. The DNA for the CDR3 is TGTGCCAGCAGTGAACCCCCCGGGACTAGCTATGGTGAGCAGTTCTTC.

This clone is large within its sample. The CDR3 spells CASGFGTGYEQYF. As DNA, the CDR3 is TGTGCTAGTGGTTTCGGGACCGGCTACGAGCAGTACTTC. The chain couples TRBV12-5 to TRBJ2-7; D may correspond to TRBD1 or TRBD2 (5 bases each). CDR1 is LGHNT, CDR2 FRNRAP, per germline. The CDR3 extends over 13 amino acids. Trimming removed 3 bases from V and 3 bases from J, with 9 bases in between.

The chain links TRBV6-5 to TRBJ1-1; D is unresolved. The CDR3 sequence is 14 residues long. Germline CDR1 and CDR2: MNHEY and SVGAGI. V lost 0 bases to trimming and J lost 1 base, with 6 bases between them. The CDR3 region is CASSYSSANTEAFF. The CDR3 bases are TGTGCCAGCAGTTACTCCTCAGCGAACACTGAAGCTTTCTTT.

V gene TRBV19 combines with J gene TRBJ2-3; D remains unclear. This CDR3 contains 12 residues. The V end lost 3 bases, the J end lost 8 bases, and 9 bases lay between the germline ends. Germline assignment: CDR1 LNHDA and CDR2 SQIVND (reference sequence). The CDR3 here is CASSIYIITQYF. CDR3 DNA: TGTGCCAGTAGTATTTACATAATTACGCAGTATTTT.

The V gene is TRBV28, the J gene TRBJ2-4; 10 bases line up with TRBD1. V was clipped by 7 bases and J by 7 bases; unmatched bases: 10. CDR3 length: 15 residues. Germline CDR1 and CDR2: MDHEN and SYDVKM. CDR3 in amino acids: CASISPGDRGNIQYF. The CDR3, as DNA: TGTGCCAGCATTTCCCCAGGGGACAGGGGCAACATTCAGTACTTC.